The 11 T cell receptor beta chains presented below share a single source sample, sequenced in a study of T cell responses to AZD1222 COVID-19 vaccine. The repertoire was sequenced with immunoSEQ multiplex PCR; TCRdb's copy has only in-frame clones and lacks some. In the table there are roughly 140,000 clones, more than 75% of which are singletons. This sample comprised peripheral blood, obtained 28 days after the second AZD1222 dose. The receptors here all came from an adult who received the AZD1222 COVID-19 vaccine.

The chain has TRBV6-5 and TRBJ1-2, with 9 bases aligning to TRBD1. The CDR3 runs to 14 residues. V was pared by 4 bases and J by 4 bases, with 4 bases of the junction left unmatched. CDR1 and CDR2 (germline): MNHEY, SVGAGI. The CDR3 spells CASSFEDRGYGYTF. The CDR3 coding sequence is TGTGCCAGCAGTTTCGAGGACAGGGGCTATGGCTACACCTTC.

This chain joins TRBV2 and TRBJ2-1, with D perhaps TRBD2 (6 bases). Per the germline V gene, CDR1 is SNHLY and CDR2 is FYNNEI. V lost 4 bases and J lost 8, with 18 bases in between. This CDR3 is built from 15 residues. CDR3 in amino acids: CASSGTTNGWDEQFF. CDR3 DNA: TGTGCCAGCAGTGGGACTACCAACGGATGGGATGAGCAGTTCTTC.

The chain recombines TRBV6-1 with TRBJ2-5; D is unclear. Germline CDR1 MNHNS, CDR2 SASEGT. V lost 6 bases, J lost 1 base, and 15 bases lay in between. This CDR3 comprises 15 residues. DNA of the CDR3: TGTGCCAGCAGCTCCCCCCGCCTTAGCCAAGAGACCCAGTACTTC. Amino acids: CASSSPRLSQETQYF.

The chain couples TRBV19 to TRBJ1-2; maybe TRBD1 (6 bases). Germline V CDR1 and CDR2: LNHDA, SQIVND (reference sequence). The CDR3 extends over 13 amino acids. V gave up 4 bases and J gave up 4 bases, with 10 bases separating them. The CDR3 loop is CASSNRDTYGYTF. As DNA, the CDR3 is TGTGCCAGTAGTAACCGGGACACCTATGGCTACACCTTC.

CDR3 residues: CASNKGPGIMNTEAFF. The DNA for the CDR3 is TGTGCCAGCAATAAGGGGCCGGGAATTATGAACACTGAAGCTTTCTTT. The chain uses TRBV27 and TRBJ1-1, with a possible D match to TRBD1 (5 bases). The CDR3 totals 16 residues. Trimming stripped 7 bases from V and 0 bases from J, with 18 bases between. Germline V lookup: CDR1 MNHEY, CDR2 SMNVEV (reference sequence).

J is TRBJ1-6 and V is TRBV27; possible D gene TRBD1, 5 bases. V lost 6 bases, J lost 10 bases, and 19 bases lay in between. The germline V gene encodes CDR1 MNHEY and CDR2 SMNVEV (reference sequence). This CDR3 contains 15 residues. Here the CDR3 reads CASSERGPMGSPLHF. Here the CDR3 DNA reads TGTGCCAGCAGCGAAAGGGGACCCATGGGGTCACCCCTCCACTTT.

This clone showed up just once. The same CDR3 can be traced to other DNA sequences in this sample. The J gene is TRBJ2-5, the V gene TRBV3-1 (or the pseudogene TRBV3-2); weak D call: TRBD2 (6 bases). CDR1 and CDR2 (germline): LGHDT, YNNKEL (reference sequence). This CDR3 contains 14 residues. Trimming left V 3 bases short and J 5 bases short, with 13 bases between. Here the CDR3 reads CASSQSGGRETQYF. CDR3 bases: TGTGCCAGCAGCCAGTCCGGAGGGAGGGAGACCCAGTACTTC.

The chain links TRBV4-1 to TRBJ1-2, with unresolved D. The CDR3 is 11 residues long. The V and J ends lost 0 bases and 8 bases respectively, with 4 bases between them. The germline CDR1 and CDR2 sequences are MGHRA and YSYEKL. The chain's CDR3 is CASSQDRGYTF. In nucleotides, the CDR3 is TGCGCCAGCAGCCAAGATAGGGGCTACACCTTC.

V and J are TRBV2 and TRBJ1-3; D is perhaps TRBD1 (5 bases). Germline V gives CDR1 SNHLY, CDR2 FYNNEI. The CDR3 has 15 residues. The ends were cut back, 4 bases at V and 4 bases at J, with 14 bases in the middle. The CDR3 sequence: CASSVPGGGGNTIYF. The DNA of the CDR3 is TGTGCCAGCAGTGTACCGGGGGGAGGAGGAAACACCATATATTTT.

CDR3 protein: CASSYFRGDNEKLFF. CDR3 nucleotides: TGTGCCAGCAGTTACTTTCGGGGGGACAATGAAAAACTGTTTTTT. V and J are TRBV6-5 and TRBJ1-4, with a possible D match to TRBD1 (5 bases). Germline V CDR1 and CDR2: MNHEY, SVGAGI. V was cut by 1 base and J by 5 bases, with 11 bases left in between. The CDR3 is 15 residues long.

The genes are TRBV3-1 (or the pseudogene TRBV3-2) and TRBJ2-7, with TRBD2 matching 13 bases. Germline lookup yields CDR1 LGHDT and CDR2 YNNKEL (reference sequence). V gave up 0 bases and J gave up 3 bases; unmatched junction bases: 8. This CDR3 is built from 18 residues. Here the CDR3 reads CASSQDVLAGGPFYEQYF. CDR3 sequence (DNA): TGTGCCAGCAGCCAAGACGTACTAGCGGGAGGGCCTTTCTACGAGCAGTACTTC.